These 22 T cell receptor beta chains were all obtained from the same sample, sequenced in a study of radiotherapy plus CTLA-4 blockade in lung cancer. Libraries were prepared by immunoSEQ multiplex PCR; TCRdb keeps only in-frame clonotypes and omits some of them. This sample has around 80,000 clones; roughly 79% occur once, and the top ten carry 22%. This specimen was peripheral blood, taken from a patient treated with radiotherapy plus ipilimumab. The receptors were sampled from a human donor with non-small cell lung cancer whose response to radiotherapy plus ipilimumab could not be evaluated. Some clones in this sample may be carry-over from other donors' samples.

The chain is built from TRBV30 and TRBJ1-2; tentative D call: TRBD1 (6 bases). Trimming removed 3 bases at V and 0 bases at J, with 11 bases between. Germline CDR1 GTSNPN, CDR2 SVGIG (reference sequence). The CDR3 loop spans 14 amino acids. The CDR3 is CAWRGQGTNYGYTF. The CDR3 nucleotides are TGTGCCTGGAGGGGACAAGGCACTAACTATGGCTACACCTTC. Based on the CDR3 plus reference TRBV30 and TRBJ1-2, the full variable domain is SQTIHQWPATLVQPVGSPLSLECTVEGTSNPNLYWYRQAAGRGLQLLFYSVGIGQISSEVPQNLSASRPQDRQFILSSKKLLLSDSGFYLCAWRGQGTNYGYTFGSGTRLTVV.

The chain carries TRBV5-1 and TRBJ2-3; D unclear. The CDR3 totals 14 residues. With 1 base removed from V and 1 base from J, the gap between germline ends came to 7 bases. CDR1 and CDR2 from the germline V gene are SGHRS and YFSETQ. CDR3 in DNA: TGCGCCAGCAGCTTGTGGGCTCGCACAGATACGCAGTATTTT. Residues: CASSLWARTDTQYF.

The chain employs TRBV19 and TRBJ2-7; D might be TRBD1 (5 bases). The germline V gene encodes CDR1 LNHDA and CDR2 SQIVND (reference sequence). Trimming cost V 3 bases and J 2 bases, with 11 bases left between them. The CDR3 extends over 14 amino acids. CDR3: CASSIVGQPYEQYF. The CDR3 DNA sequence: TGTGCCAGTAGTATTGTGGGGCAGCCCTACGAGCAGTACTTC.

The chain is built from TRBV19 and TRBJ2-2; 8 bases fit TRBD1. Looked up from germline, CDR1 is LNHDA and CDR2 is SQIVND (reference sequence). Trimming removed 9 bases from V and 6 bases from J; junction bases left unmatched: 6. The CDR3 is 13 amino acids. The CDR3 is CASNRGAAGELFF. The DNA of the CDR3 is TGTGCCAGCAACAGGGGGGCAGCCGGGGAGCTGTTTTTT.

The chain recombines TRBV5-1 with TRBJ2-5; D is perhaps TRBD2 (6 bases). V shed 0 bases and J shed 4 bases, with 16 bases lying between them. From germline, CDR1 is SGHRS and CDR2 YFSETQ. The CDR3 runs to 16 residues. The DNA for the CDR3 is TGCGCCAGCAGCTTGGGTGTGCGACTAGGCGGAGAGACCCAGTACTTC. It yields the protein CASSLGVRLGGETQYF.

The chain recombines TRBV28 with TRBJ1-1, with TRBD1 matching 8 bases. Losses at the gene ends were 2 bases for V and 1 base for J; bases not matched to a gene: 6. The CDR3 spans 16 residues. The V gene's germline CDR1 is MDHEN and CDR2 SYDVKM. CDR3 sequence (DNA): TGTGCCAGCAGTTTAGGGGACAGGTCCGGGAACACTGAAGCTTTCTTT. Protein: CASSLGDRSGNTEAFF.

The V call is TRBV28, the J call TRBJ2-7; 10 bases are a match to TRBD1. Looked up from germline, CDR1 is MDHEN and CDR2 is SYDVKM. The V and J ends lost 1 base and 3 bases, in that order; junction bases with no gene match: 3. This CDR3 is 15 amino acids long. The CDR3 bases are TGTGCCAGCAGTTTATTCTGGACAGGGGGCTACGAGCAGTACTTC. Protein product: CASSLFWTGGYEQYF.

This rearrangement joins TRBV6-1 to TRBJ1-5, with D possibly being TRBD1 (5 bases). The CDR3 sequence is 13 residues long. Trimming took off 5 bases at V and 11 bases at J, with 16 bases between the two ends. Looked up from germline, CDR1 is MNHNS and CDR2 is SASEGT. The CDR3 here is CASSTGVGRAQHF. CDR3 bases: TGTGCCAGCAGTACAGGTGTAGGTAGGGCCCAGCATTTT.

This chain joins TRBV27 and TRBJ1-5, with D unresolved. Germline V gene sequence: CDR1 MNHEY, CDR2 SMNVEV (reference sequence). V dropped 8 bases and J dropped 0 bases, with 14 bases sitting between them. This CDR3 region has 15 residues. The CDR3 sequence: CASQAGRNSNQPQHF. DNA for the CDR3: TGTGCCAGCCAAGCTGGCAGGAATAGCAATCAGCCCCAGCATTTT.

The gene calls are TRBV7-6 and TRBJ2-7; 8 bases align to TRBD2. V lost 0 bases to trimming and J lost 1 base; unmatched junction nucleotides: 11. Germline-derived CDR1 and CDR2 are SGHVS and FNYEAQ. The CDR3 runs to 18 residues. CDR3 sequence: CASSLAPPGGGPSYEQYF. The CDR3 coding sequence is TGTGCCAGCAGCTTAGCGCCTCCGGGCGGGGGGCCTTCCTACGAGCAGTACTTC.

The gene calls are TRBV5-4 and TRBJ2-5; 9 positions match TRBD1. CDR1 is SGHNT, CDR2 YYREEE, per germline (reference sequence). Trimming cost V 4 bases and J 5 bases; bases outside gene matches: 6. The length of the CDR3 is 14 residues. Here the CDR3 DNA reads TGTGCCAGCAGCGACGAACAGGGGGCTGAGACCCAGTACTTC. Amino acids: CASSDEQGAETQYF. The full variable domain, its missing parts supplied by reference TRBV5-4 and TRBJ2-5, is ETGVTQSPTHLIKTRGQQVTLRCSSQSGHNTVSWYQQALGQGPQFIFQYYREEENGRGNFPPRFSGLQFPNYSSELNVNALELDDSALYLCASSDEQGAETQYFGPGTRLLVL.

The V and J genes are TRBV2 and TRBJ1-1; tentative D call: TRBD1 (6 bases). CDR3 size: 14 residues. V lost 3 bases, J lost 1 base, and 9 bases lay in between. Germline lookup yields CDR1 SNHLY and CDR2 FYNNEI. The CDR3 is CASSEYRANTEAFF. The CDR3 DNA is TGTGCCAGCAGTGAGTACAGGGCGAACACTGAAGCTTTCTTT.

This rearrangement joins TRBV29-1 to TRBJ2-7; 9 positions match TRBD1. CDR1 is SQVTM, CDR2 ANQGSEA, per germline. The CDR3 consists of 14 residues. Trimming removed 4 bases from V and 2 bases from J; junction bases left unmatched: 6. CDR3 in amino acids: CSVGGQGSTYEQYF. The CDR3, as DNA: TGCAGCGTTGGAGGACAGGGGTCAACCTACGAGCAGTACTTC.

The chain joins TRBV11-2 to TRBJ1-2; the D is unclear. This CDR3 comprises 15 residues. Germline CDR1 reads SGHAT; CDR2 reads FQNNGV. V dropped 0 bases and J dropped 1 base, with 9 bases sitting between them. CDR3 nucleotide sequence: TGTGCCAGCAGCTTAGAATCGACTCTTAACTATGGCTACACCTTC. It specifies CASSLESTLNYGYTF.

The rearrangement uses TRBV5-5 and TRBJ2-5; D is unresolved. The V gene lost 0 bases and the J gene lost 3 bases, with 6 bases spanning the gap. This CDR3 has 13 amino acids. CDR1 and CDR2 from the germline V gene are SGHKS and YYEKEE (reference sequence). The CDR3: CASSLAQKETQYF. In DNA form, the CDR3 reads TGTGCCAGCAGCTTGGCACAGAAAGAGACCCAGTACTTC.

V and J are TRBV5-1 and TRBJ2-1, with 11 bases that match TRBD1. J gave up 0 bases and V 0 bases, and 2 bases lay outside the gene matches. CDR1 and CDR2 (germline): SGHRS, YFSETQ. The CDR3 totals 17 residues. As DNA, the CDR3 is TGCGCCAGCAGCTTGGACGGGACAGGGGGCTCCTACAATGAGCAGTTCTTC. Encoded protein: CASSLDGTGGSYNEQFF.

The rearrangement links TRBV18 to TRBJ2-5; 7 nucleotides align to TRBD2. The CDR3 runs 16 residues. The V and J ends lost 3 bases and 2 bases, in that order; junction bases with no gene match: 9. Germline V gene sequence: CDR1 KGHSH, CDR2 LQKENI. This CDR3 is CASSPGGSRPQETQYF. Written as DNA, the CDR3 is TGTGCCAGCTCACCGGGGGGGTCCCGACCACAAGAGACCCAGTACTTC.

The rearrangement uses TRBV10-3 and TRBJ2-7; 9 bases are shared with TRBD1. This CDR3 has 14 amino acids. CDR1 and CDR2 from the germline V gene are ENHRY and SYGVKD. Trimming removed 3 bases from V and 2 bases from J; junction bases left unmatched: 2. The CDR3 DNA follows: TGTGCCATCAGTGACCGACAGGGGGCCTACGAGCAGTACTTC. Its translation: CAISDRQGAYEQYF.

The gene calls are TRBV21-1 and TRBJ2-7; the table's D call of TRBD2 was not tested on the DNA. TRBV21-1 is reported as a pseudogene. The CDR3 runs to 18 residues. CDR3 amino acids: CASSPQNPGTSGGYEQYF. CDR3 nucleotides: TGTGCCAGCAGCCCACAGAACCCCGGGACTAGCGGGGGTTACGAGCAGTACTTC.

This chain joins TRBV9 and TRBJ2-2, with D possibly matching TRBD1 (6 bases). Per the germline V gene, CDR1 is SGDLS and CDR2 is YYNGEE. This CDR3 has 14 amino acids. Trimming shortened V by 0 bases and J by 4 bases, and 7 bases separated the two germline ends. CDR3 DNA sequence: TGTGCCAGCAGCGTAGGGGGGCCCACCGGGGAGCTGTTTTTT. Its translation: CASSVGGPTGELFF.

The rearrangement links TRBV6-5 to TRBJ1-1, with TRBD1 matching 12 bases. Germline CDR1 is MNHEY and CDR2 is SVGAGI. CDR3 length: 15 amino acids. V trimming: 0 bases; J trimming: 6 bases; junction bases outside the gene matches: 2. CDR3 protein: CASSYSGTGGSEAFF. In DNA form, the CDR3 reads TGTGCCAGCAGTTACTCCGGGACAGGGGGCTCTGAAGCTTTCTTT.

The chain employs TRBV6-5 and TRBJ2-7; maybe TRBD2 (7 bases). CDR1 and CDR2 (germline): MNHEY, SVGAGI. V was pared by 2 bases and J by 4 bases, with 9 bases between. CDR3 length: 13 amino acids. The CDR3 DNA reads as TGTGCCAGCAGTTACGGGAGGGGGTACGAGCAGTACTTC. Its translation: CASSYGRGYEQYF.